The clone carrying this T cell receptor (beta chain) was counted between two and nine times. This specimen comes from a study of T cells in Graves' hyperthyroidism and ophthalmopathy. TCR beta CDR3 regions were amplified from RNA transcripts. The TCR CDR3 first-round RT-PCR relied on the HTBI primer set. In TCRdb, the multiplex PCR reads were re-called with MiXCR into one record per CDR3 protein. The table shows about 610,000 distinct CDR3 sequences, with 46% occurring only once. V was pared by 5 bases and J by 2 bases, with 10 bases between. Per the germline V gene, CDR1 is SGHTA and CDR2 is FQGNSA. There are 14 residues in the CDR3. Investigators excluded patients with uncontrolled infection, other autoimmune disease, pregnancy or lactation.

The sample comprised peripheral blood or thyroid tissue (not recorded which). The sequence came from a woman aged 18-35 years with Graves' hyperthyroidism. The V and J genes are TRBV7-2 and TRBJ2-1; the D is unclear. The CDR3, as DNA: TGTGCCAGCAGCGGCCGACTCGCCTACAATGAGCAGTTCTTC. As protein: CASSGRLAYNEQFF. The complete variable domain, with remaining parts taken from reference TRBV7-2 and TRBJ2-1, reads GAGVSQSPSNKVTEKGKDVELRCDPISGHTALYWYRQSLGQGLEFLIYFQGNSAPDKSGLPSDRFSAERTGGSVSTLTIQRTQQEDSAVYLCASSGRLAYNEQFFGPGTRLTVL.